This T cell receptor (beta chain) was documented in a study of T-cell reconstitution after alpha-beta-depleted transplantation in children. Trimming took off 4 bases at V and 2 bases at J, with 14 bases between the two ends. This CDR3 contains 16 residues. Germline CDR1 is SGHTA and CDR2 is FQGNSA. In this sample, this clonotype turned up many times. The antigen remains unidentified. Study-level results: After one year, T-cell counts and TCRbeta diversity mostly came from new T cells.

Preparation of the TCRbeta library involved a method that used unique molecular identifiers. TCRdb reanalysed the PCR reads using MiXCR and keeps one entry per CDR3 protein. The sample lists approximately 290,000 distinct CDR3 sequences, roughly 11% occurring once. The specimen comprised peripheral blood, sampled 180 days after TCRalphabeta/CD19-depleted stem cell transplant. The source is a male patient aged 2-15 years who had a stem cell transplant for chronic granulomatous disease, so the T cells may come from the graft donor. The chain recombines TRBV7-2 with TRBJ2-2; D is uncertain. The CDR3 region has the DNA TGTGCCAGCAGCTACTCCGGGCGGACCAACACCGGGGAGCTGTTTTTT. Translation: CASSYSGRTNTGELFF.